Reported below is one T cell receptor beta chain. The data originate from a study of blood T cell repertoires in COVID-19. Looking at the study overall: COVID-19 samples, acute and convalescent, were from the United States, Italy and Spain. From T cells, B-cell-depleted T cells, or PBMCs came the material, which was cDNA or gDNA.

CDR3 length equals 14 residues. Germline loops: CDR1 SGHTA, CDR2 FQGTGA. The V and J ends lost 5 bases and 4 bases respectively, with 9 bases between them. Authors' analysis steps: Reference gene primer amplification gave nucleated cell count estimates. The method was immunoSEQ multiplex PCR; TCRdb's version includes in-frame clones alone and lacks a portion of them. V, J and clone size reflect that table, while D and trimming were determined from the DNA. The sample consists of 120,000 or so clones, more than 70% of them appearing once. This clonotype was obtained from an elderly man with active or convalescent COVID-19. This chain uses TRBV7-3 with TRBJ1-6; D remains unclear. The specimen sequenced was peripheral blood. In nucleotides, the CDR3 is TGTGCCAGCAGCCTCGTGCGGTATAATTCACCCCTCCACTTT. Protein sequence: CASSLVRYNSPLHF.